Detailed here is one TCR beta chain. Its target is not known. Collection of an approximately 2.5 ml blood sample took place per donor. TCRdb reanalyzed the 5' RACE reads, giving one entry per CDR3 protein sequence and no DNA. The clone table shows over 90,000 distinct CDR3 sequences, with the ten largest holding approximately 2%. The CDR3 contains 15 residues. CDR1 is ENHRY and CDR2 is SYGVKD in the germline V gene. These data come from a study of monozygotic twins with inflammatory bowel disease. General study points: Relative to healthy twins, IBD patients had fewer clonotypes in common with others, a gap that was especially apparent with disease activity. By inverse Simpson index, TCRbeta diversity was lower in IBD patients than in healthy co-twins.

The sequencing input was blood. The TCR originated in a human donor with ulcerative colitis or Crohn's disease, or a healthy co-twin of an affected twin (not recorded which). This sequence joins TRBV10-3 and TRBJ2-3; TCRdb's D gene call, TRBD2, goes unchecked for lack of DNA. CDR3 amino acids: CATVGLSGEADTQYF.